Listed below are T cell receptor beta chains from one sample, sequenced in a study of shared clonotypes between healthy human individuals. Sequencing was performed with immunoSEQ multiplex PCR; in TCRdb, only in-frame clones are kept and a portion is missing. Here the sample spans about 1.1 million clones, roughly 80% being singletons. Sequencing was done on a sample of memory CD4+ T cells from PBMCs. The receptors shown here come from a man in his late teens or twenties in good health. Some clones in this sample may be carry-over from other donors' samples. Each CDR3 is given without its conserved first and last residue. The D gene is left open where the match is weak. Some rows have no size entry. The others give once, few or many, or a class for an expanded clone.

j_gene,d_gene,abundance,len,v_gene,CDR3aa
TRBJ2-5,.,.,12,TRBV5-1,ASSADTAKETQY
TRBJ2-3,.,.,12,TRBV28,ASREQRPWGTQY
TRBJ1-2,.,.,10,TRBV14,ASSQGFYGYT
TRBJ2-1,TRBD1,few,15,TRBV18,ASSPLAGGTWYNEQF
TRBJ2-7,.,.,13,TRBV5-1,ASGYIEGGTYEQY
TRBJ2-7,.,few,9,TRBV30,AWSPGFEQY
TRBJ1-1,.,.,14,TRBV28,ASSLWAGGDVTEAF
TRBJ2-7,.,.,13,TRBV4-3,ASSQLVGGTYEQY
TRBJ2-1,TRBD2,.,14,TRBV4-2,ASSQEELAGPNEQF
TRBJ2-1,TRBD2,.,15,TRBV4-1,ASSQSSGLAGGREQF
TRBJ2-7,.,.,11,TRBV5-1,ASSRDASYEQY
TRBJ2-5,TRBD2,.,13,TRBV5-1,ASSLRAGAQETQY
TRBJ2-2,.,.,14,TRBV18,ASSPSRVPNTGELF
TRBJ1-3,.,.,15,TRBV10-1,ASREKKQRISGNTIY
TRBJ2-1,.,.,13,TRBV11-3,ASSLSAVGHNEQF
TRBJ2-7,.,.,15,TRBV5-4,ASSLEVVGQSSYEQY
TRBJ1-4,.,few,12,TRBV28,ASTRGGSEEKLF
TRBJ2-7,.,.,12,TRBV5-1,ASSSTRVLGEQY
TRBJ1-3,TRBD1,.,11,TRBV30,ACTGGSGNTIY
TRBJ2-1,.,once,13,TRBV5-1,ASSLGAGVDHEQF
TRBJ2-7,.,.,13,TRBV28,ASSPTGAIPYEQY
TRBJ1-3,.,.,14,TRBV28,ASSLGALSSGNTIY
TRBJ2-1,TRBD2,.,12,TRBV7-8,ASSRGGANFEQF
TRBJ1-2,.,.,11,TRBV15,ATSRARVSGYT
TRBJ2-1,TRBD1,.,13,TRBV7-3,ASSEGQGAWNEQF
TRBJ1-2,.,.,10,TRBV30,AWSVRGVGYT
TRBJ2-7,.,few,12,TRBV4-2,ASSQGRSSYEQY
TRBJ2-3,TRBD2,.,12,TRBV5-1,ASSLEREADTQY
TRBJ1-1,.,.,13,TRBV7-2,ASSPQGTGGFGAF
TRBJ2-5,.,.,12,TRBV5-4,ASSLVSRAKTQY
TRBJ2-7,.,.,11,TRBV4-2,ASSQDEIREQY
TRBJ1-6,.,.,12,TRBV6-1,ASSEAGQWSPLH
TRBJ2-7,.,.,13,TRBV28,ASSFSSRSSYEQY
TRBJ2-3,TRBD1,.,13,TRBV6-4,ASRAGTGETDTQY
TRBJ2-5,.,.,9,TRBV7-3,ASSAGGTQY
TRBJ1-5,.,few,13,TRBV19,ASSIEGSFMKPQH
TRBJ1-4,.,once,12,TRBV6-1,ATGRGVNNEKLF
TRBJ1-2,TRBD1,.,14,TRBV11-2,ASSLSAGQGPYGYT
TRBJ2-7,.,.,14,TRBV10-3,AIGGVAAANSYEQY
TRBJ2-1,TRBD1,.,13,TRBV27,ASREGTGGQGEQF
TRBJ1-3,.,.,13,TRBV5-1,ASSVPSGSGNTIY
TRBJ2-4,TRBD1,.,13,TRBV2,ASSELLGSTGVQY
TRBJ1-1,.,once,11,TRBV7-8,ASSQNLNTEAF
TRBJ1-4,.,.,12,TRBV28,ASSRGGSGEKLF
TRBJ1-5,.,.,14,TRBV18,ASSPSAYRSNQPQH
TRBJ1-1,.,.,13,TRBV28,ASSFEASLGPEAF
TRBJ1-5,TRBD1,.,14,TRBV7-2,ASSFRGGSVGQPQH
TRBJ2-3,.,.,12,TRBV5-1,ASSLRQYADTQY
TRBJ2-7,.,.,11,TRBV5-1,ASKQSHLYEQY
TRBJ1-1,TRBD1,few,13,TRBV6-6,ATTGQGQGETEAF
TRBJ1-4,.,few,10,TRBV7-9,ASSFGGEKLF
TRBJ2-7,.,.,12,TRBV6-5,ASSWFEAGTEQY
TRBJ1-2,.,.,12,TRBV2,ASWRERGSYGYT